Described below is a single T cell receptor beta chain sequence and its context. The table lists this clone with many counts. This clone's antigen is unknown. No much larger clonotype is one base removed from it; base qualities were not supplied. Taken from the germline V gene, the CDR1 and CDR2 loops are LGHNA and YNFKEQ. V is reduced by 6 bases and J by 5 bases, leaving a spacing of 10 bases between them. Inclusive of the bounding cysteine and phenylalanine, the CDR3 is 12 residues long. The kept DNA is CDR3 alone, 36 bases in frame from the first base. From each donor, a single peripheral blood sample of around 0.12 L on average was drawn into heparinised tubes. Using a panel that included CD45RO, CCR7, CD25, CD127, CD95 and CD27, naive, central memory, regulatory and stem cell-like memory CD4+ T cells were sorted on a BD FACSAria II. Every sorted population had a purity above 95%. Right away, PBMCs were isolated by Lymphoprep density gradient centrifugation and were stained directly, with no culture step. To minimize batch effects, samples were stained and sorted in pairs, one healthy donor with one patient per experiment.

The High Capacity cDNA Reverse Transcription Kit was used to reverse transcribe all of the isolated RNA, meaning that expressed TCRB transcripts were what got sequenced. Deep immunoSEQ sequencing was applied to naive, central memory and regulatory T cell samples, giving an average of about 3.57 million total reads per sample. Sorted cells were lysed in RLT buffer, and RNA was extracted using DNase-treated RNeasy Micro or Mini kits according to cell number. Each cell subset was processed on its own to prevent cross-contamination, while patient and healthy donor samples were processed together. Using the immunoSEQ multiplex PCR, TCRB sequences were amplified from cDNA into 87-bp fragments spanning the CDR3 region. Amplicons were sequenced on the Illumina HiSeq platform. Turning to the authors' computational methods: PCR bias was corrected computationally using synthetic template baselines, and reads within Hamming distance 2 were collapsed, with unmergeable singletons discarded. Reads were aligned against IMGT to assign V, D and J genes, CDR3 length and insertions or deletions at six rearrangement sites. Clonotype counts were normalized to sorted cell number within each subset before computing true diversity and Gini coefficients with the tcR R package. Repertoire sharing was quantified using the overlap coefficient calculated on TCRB nucleotide sequences. TCRdb limited this immuneACCESS table to in-frame rearrangements with V and J called. A share of clones is missing; checked studies link under half to unresolved V genes, and the rest is unexplained. V and J calls and clone size are given by that table; D and trimming were obtained from the DNA. For this sample the table gives hundreds of thousands of clones, of which approximately 14% were detected only once. The ten top clones hold under 8.5% of the sample.

The data were obtained in a study of beta chain features in type 1 diabetes (dated by TCRdb to 2016 to 2019). Context from the whole study: Patients and healthy donors did not differ in mean age, gender distribution, total cell number or subset yield. A total of about 100,000,000 sorted cells were examined across all samples, and RNA yield correlated strongly with the number of cells per subset. In the study, recently diagnosed type 1 diabetes patients and matched healthy donors were compared on the TCRB repertoires of their sorted circulating CD4+ T cell subsets. Naive and central memory subsets were obtained from all 28 donors, but regulatory and stem cell-like memory subsets were isolated from only 8 patients and roughly 8 healthy donors. What the study reported, not specific to this receptor: Only small numbers of individuals were included in the HLA sub-analyses, which left unresolved whether HLA type had any influence on TCRB rearrangement. Shorter templates might have been favored by PCR, but patient and control samples were amplified and corrected together, so both groups would have been affected equally by any skew. The naive, central memory and regulatory TCRB repertoires appeared to resemble one another more closely among patients than among healthy donors. Patients with type 1 diabetes made fewer insertions and deleted more nucleotides at VDJ recombination sites, implying thymic rearrangement abnormalities. Because cDNA was sequenced instead of genomic DNA, activated cells with high expression could be over-represented, although the groups did not differ in activation or CD3 levels. A moderate but significant shortening of TCRB CDR3 length was observed in type 1 diabetes patients in all four CD4+ subsets.

This clonotype originated in a man aged 25 to 45 in good health. The sample was central memory CD4+ T cells from blood. The chain links TRBV4-2 with TRBJ2-5; no D gene can be assigned with confidence. CDR3 loop: CASSDSGETQYF. The DNA sequence is given as TGTGCCAGCAGTGACTCCGGGGAGACCCAGTACTTC.